The 30 T cell receptor beta chains below were found in one sample sequenced in a study of T cells in Graves' hyperthyroidism and ophthalmopathy. Researchers took RNA transcripts and amplified the TCR beta CDR3 regions from them. The TCR CDR3 was amplified in a first-round RT-PCR using the HTBI primer set. TCRdb reprocessed the multiplex PCR reads with MiXCR, giving one entry per CDR3 protein. The profile shows around 500,000 distinct CDR3 sequences, roughly 22% of them singletons. The sample comprised blood. All receptors come from a woman aged 65 to 85 with Graves' ophthalmopathy.

This clonotype was recorded once. The chain joins TRBV6-1 to TRBJ2-5; 10 positions agree with TRBD2. Germline lookup yields CDR1 MNHNS and CDR2 SASEGT. The junction had 4 bases not matched to a gene; V was cut back by 5 bases and J by 1 base. The CDR3 is 15 residues long. DNA of the CDR3: TGTGCCAGCAGTATTACTAGCGGGGTCCAAGAGACCCAGTACTTC. Translation: CASSITSGVQETQYF.

This clonotype was observed once. Its ends do not fully match the called genes, so a read error is possible. J is TRBJ2-7 and V is TRBV12-3 or TRBV12-4, with D possibly being TRBD1 (5 bases). This CDR3 contains 14 residues. The CDR3 DNA follows: TGTGCCAGCAGCTTAGCCCCAGGGATCGACGAGCAGTACTTC. Translated, it gives CASSLAPGIDEQYF.

The table lists this clonotype with many counts. The chain combines TRBV9 with TRBJ2-3; 7 nucleotides match TRBD1. V shed 3 bases, J shed 2 bases, and the junction held 6 bases outside the gene matches. There are 15 residues in the CDR3. Germline V gives CDR1 SGDLS, CDR2 YYNGEE. CDR3 region: CASSGQDRNTDTQYF. The CDR3 bases are TGTGCCAGCAGCGGCCAGGACAGGAACACAGATACGCAGTATTTT.

This rearrangement joins TRBV14 to TRBJ2-5; unclear D gene. V shed 0 bases and J shed 6 bases, with 2 bases lying between them. CDR1 is SGHDN, CDR2 FVKESK, per germline. This CDR3 contains 11 residues. The CDR3 region is CASSQEKTQYF. CDR3 bases: TGTGCCAGCAGCCAAGAGAAGACCCAGTACTTC.

This sequence joins TRBV19 and TRBJ2-7; 10 bases are shared with TRBD1. CDR1 and CDR2 (germline): LNHDA, SQIVND (reference sequence). This CDR3 is 15 amino acids long. The V segment lost 8 bases and the J segment 3 bases; nucleotides outside the gene matches: 10. CDR3 sequence (DNA): TGTGCCAGTCGATCATTTGGACAGGGGGACTACGAGCAGTACTTC. Its translation is CASRSFGQGDYEQYF.

The chain is built from TRBV20-1 and TRBJ1-5; D ambiguous. This CDR3 is 12 amino acids long. V lost 3 bases and J lost 4, with 7 bases in between. Germline-derived CDR1 and CDR2 are DFQATT and SNEGSKA (reference sequence). In DNA form, the CDR3 reads TGCAGTGCTAGGACACCAAATCAGCCCCAGCATTTT. Its translation: CSARTPNQPQHF.

The chain combines TRBV5-1 with TRBJ1-6; weak D call: TRBD1 (6 bases). The CDR3 is 18 residues long. V gave up 4 bases and J gave up 10 bases, with 27 bases separating them. Per germline, CDR1 SGHRS and CDR2 YFSETQ. The CDR3 DNA follows: TGCGCCAGCAGCCCTACAGCCATATCGTCGGGGGCATGGTCACCCCTCCACTTT. Translating gives CASSPTAISSGAWSPLHF.

This chain links TRBV27 with TRBJ1-6, with D hard to call. The CDR3 sequence is 18 residues long. V lost 3 bases, J lost 0 bases, and 15 bases lay in between. Germline V CDR1 and CDR2: MNHEY, SMNVEV (reference sequence). The CDR3 protein is CASSFRDALSSYNSPLHF. CDR3 nucleotide sequence: TGTGCCAGCAGTTTTAGAGACGCCCTAAGCTCCTATAATTCACCCCTCCACTTT.

The DNA for the CDR3 is TGTGCCAGCAGCAGACTAGCGGCCACAGATACGCAGTATTTT. Residues: CASSRLAATDTQYF. J is TRBJ2-3 and V is TRBV13, with TRBD2 matching over 9 bases. Germline V lookup: CDR1 PRHDT, CDR2 FYEKMQ (reference sequence). The length of the CDR3 is 14 residues. Trimming removed 5 bases from V and 2 bases from J; junction bases left unmatched: 2.

This clonotype was detected a few times. The chain's CDR3 is CASSLGAGAENEQFF. In nucleotides, the CDR3 is TGTGCCAGCAGCTTGGGAGCGGGAGCGGAAAATGAGCAGTTCTTC. The rearrangement uses TRBV7-3 and TRBJ2-1, with 8 positions matching TRBD2. The CDR3 sequence is 15 residues long. The V gene's germline CDR1 is SGHTA and CDR2 FQGTGA. Trimming at V came to 3 bases and at J to 7 bases, leaving 8 bases not matched to a gene. Combining the CDR3 with reference TRBV7-3 and TRBJ2-1 gives the whole variable domain GAGVSQTPSNKVTEKGKYVELRCDPISGHTALYWYRQSLGQGPEFLIYFQGTGAADDSGLPNDRFFAVRPEGSVSTLKIQRTERGDSAVYLCASSLGAGAENEQFFGPGTRLTVL.

This sequence joins TRBV2 and TRBJ2-4; TRBD1 matches at 10 bases. The CDR3 is 18 residues long. The V and J ends lost 4 bases and 0 bases, in that order; junction bases with no gene match: 9. CDR1 and CDR2 from the germline V gene are SNHLY and FYNNEI. The CDR3 DNA follows: TGTGCCAGCAGTGGAATTTACCGGGACAGGGGAGCCAAAAACATTCAGTACTTC. Its translation: CASSGIYRDRGAKNIQYF.

The V call is TRBV20-1, the J call TRBJ2-7, with TRBD2 matching 10 bases. V was pared by 0 bases and J by 7 bases, with 15 bases of the junction left unmatched. The CDR3 has 17 residues. Germline-derived CDR1 and CDR2 are DFQATT and SNEGSKA (reference sequence). The CDR3 sequence is CSARDRQKREGGGEQYF. CDR3 DNA sequence: TGCAGTGCTAGAGATCGTCAGAAGCGGGAGGGTGGTGGAGAGCAGTACTTC.

About this clonotype: A read error is possible here, since a much larger clone lies one base away. For the CDR3, the DNA is TGTGCCAGCAGTTTACTGAACAGGGGAGGTGGCTACACCTTC. Amino acid sequence: CASSLLNRGGGYTF. The chain combines TRBV27 with TRBJ1-2; 7 bases are shared with TRBD1. CDR1 and CDR2 from the germline V gene are MNHEY and SMNVEV (reference sequence). The CDR3 loop spans 14 amino acids. Trimming took 2 bases from V and 7 from J; bases not matched to a gene: 7.

The CDR3 nucleotides are TGCGCCAGCAGCCAAGAGGTGTCAGGCGACTACAATGAGCAGTTCTTC. Translation gives CASSQEVSGDYNEQFF. V usage is TRBV4-3 and J usage is TRBJ2-1; D is unresolved. Germline V gene data show CDR1 as LGHNA and CDR2 as YSLEER. The CDR3 has 16 amino acids. V was trimmed by 0 bases and J by 3 bases, leaving 12 bases between them.

This clonotype was observed a handful of times. The J gene is TRBJ2-7, the V gene TRBV20-1; no definite D call. This CDR3 spans 13 amino acids. Trimming shortened V by 0 bases and J by 1 base, and 7 bases separated the two germline ends. Per germline, CDR1 DFQATT and CDR2 SNEGSKA (reference sequence). The CDR3 nucleotides are TGCAGTGCTAGAGATCCTTGGTCCTACGAGCAGTACTTC. Translated, it gives CSARDPWSYEQYF.

For the CDR3, the DNA is TGTGCCAGCCCCGAAGACAGAGGAGGTGAAAAACTGTTTTTT. Its translation: CASPEDRGGEKLFF. The chain employs TRBV18 and TRBJ1-4, with D possibly matching TRBD1 (5 bases). Per germline, CDR1 KGHSH and CDR2 LQKENI. There are 14 residues in the CDR3. The V and J ends lost 8 bases and 7 bases respectively, with 17 bases between them.

This clonotype showed up many times. The rearrangement uses TRBV20-1 and TRBJ1-2; a possible D gene is TRBD1 (5 bases). There are 13 residues in the CDR3. V was clipped by 1 base and J by 4 bases, with 10 bases between them. Germline values: CDR1 DFQATT, CDR2 SNEGSKA (reference sequence). As DNA, the CDR3 is TGCAGTGCTAGAGTTGACAGTAGCTATGGCTACACCTTC. It encodes CSARVDSSYGYTF.

This clonotype has only a few counts. The rearrangement uses TRBV20-1 and TRBJ1-1; D remains unclear. Trimming removed 0 bases from V and 4 bases from J, with 12 bases in between. The CDR3 runs to 14 residues. The germline V gene encodes CDR1 DFQATT and CDR2 SNEGSKA (reference sequence). In nucleotides, the CDR3 is TGCAGTGCTAGAGAAAGTGGGCTGGCCACTGAAGCTTTCTTT. This codes for CSARESGLATEAFF.

V and J are TRBV20-1 and TRBJ1-3; no firm D call. Germline V CDR1 and CDR2: DFQATT, SNEGSKA (reference sequence). Trimming left V 5 bases short and J 0 bases short, with 11 bases between. This CDR3 contains 14 residues. The CDR3 DNA is TGCAGTGCTGAAGTAAGGAGCTCTGGAAACACCATATATTTT. This gives the protein CSAEVRSSGNTIYF.

Ten or more counts support this clonotype. The chain has TRBV2 and TRBJ1-1; D call uncertain. V was pared by 4 bases and J by 6 bases, with 12 bases between. The CDR3 covers 13 residues. Looked up from germline, CDR1 is SNHLY and CDR2 is FYNNEI. The CDR3 loop reads CASSVEGIAEAFF. Written as DNA, the CDR3 is TGTGCCAGCAGTGTCGAAGGGATCGCTGAAGCTTTCTTT.

The sample holds a few counts of this clonotype. The J gene is TRBJ1-1, the V gene TRBV27; D not certain. The V end was cut by 2 bases, the J end by 10 bases, with 11 bases between. The CDR3 is made up of 12 amino acids. Germline-derived CDR1 and CDR2 are MNHEY and SMNVEV (reference sequence). CDR3 DNA: TGTGCCAGCAGTTTAAATGGAGGGTTAGCTTTCTTT. Translation gives CASSLNGGLAFF.

At least ten counts were recorded for this clonotype. The rearrangement joins TRBV28 to TRBJ1-5, with D unresolved. With 0 bases removed from V and 2 bases from J, the gap between germline ends came to 5 bases. CDR1 MDHEN and CDR2 SYDVKM come from the germline V gene. The CDR3 consists of 14 residues. CDR3 nucleotide sequence: TGTGCCAGCAGTTTATGGGAGGGCAATCAGCCCCAGCATTTT. As protein: CASSLWEGNQPQHF.

This clonotype was found a few times. V usage is TRBV20-1 and J usage is TRBJ2-7; no clear D. The V end lost 3 bases, the J end lost 4 bases, and 7 bases lay between the germline ends. Germline assignment: CDR1 DFQATT and CDR2 SNEGSKA (reference sequence). The CDR3 is made up of 11 amino acids. The CDR3 nucleotides read TGCAGTGCTAGTTCCGCGTACGAGCAGTACTTC. Its translation: CSASSAYEQYF.

There are a few counts of this clonotype. The V and J genes are TRBV6-7 and TRBJ2-7; the match to TRBD2 covers 9 bases. TRBV6-7 is noted as an ORF with a role that remains uncertain. V lost 2 bases to trimming and J lost 0 bases; unmatched junction nucleotides: 5. The CDR3 has 16 residues. This chain's CDR3 is CASSYPTSGPSYEQYF. The CDR3 DNA follows: TGTGCCAGCAGTTACCCGACTAGCGGTCCCTCCTACGAGCAGTACTTC.

This clonotype appeared many times. V is TRBV7-8 and J is TRBJ2-2, with D unresolved. The CDR3 sequence is 18 residues long. Germline CDR1 SGHVS, CDR2 FQNEAQ. V lost 1 base, J lost 4 bases, and 19 bases lay in between. The CDR3 spells CASSLVRPGRGFTGELFF. Written as DNA, the CDR3 is TGTGCCAGCAGCTTAGTGCGTCCCGGACGTGGATTCACCGGGGAGCTGTTTTTT.

This clonotype was observed at least ten times. The CDR3 protein is CASSFSRSTDTQYF. In DNA, the CDR3 is TGTGCCAGCAGCTTCTCACGAAGCACAGATACGCAGTATTTT. This chain uses TRBV7-2 with TRBJ2-3; D call uncertain. Trimming stripped 3 bases from V and 0 bases from J, with 7 bases between. The length of the CDR3 is 14 residues. Germline V CDR1 and CDR2: SGHTA, FQGNSA.

Notes on this clonotype: One base away lies a much larger clone, so this may be a sequencing read error. This chain connects TRBV6-4 to TRBJ2-7, with 7 positions matching TRBD2. This CDR3 contains 13 residues. Germline values: CDR1 MRHNA, CDR2 SNTAGT. CDR3 in amino acids: CANSYSGAHEQYF. CDR3 bases: TGTGCCAACAGTTACAGCGGGGCCCACGAGCAGTACTTC.

The gene calls are TRBV4-2 and TRBJ1-1; D remains unclear. V was cut by 0 bases and J by 3 bases, with 14 bases left in between. CDR1 and CDR2 from the germline V gene are LGHNA and YNFKEQ. The CDR3 sequence is 16 residues long. CDR3 sequence (DNA): TGTGCCAGCAGCCAAGATTTCCTTCGGCTCTACACTGAAGCTTTCTTT. Residues: CASSQDFLRLYTEAFF.

V gene TRBV5-1 combines with J gene TRBJ2-1; D gene unclear. Trimming cost V 5 bases and J 10 bases, with 10 bases left between them. Germline lookup yields CDR1 SGHRS and CDR2 YFSETQ. This CDR3 contains 11 residues. CDR3 sequence: CASRLEQEQFF. The CDR3 DNA reads TGCGCCAGCAGGCTGGAGCAGGAGCAGTTCTTC.

The chain carries TRBV19 and TRBJ1-2; no clear D gene. Trimming left V 1 base short and J 0 bases short, with 12 bases between. Looked up from germline, CDR1 is LNHDA and CDR2 is SQIVND (reference sequence). CDR3 size: 16 residues. The CDR3 sequence: CASSIGAGLSNYGYTF. The DNA for the CDR3 is TGTGCCAGTAGTATAGGGGCAGGTTTGTCTAACTATGGCTACACCTTC.